The entry below gives a single T cell receptor beta chain sequence along with its context. V lost 2 bases and J lost 1, with 11 bases in between. The length of the CDR3 is 15 residues. The V gene's germline CDR1 is MNHEY and CDR2 SMNVEV (reference sequence). This record comes from a study of blood T cell repertoires in COVID-19. Sequenced by immunoSEQ multiplex PCR; TCRdb stores in-frame clones only, minus some. The sample records about 400,000 clones, more than 80% being singletons. The sequenced sample was peripheral blood. The chain has TRBV27 and TRBJ1-1; the D is unclear. The TCR sequence derives from a middle-aged man with acute or convalescent COVID-19. The CDR3 bases are TGTGCCAGCAGTTTACTGGCAGGTGCGAACACTGAAGCTTTCTTT. Amino acid sequence: CASSLLAGANTEAFF.